This T cell receptor (beta chain) was retrieved from a study of T cell responses to AZD1222 COVID-19 vaccine. The CDR3 length is 14 residues. V lost 1 base and J lost 2, with 6 bases in between. Germline V gives CDR1 LGHNA, CDR2 YSLEER. The data were produced by immunoSEQ multiplex PCR, yet TCRdb's version contains in-frame clones alone and is incomplete. This table holds about 82,000 clones, 70% to 90% found once. The receptor was isolated from an adult who received the AZD1222 COVID-19 vaccine. Source: peripheral blood, taken 28 days after the second AZD1222 dose. The chain combines TRBV4-3 with TRBJ1-3, with no clear D. The CDR3 DNA reads TGCGCCAGCAGCCAAGGTGGGGCTGGAAACACCATATATTTT. Its protein product is CASSQGGAGNTIYF.